This paragraph covers one T cell receptor (beta chain) sequence. The data were obtained in a study of technical replicates of blood from a few donors. The table came from immunoSEQ multiplex PCR; TCRdb's copy has only in-frame clones and leaves some out. Of roughly 40,000 clones in the sample, around 96% are singletons; the top ten hold around 0.35%. The sequence came from a human donor in good health. The sample was T cells isolated from PBMCs.

The CDR3, as DNA: TGTGCCAGCACCGTGAGGCTAGCGGGGCGAGAGACCCAGTACTTC. The encoded protein is CASTVRLAGRETQYF. This chain links TRBV7-8 with TRBJ2-5, with TRBD2 matching over 9 bases. CDR1 and CDR2 from the germline V gene are SGHVS and FQNEAQ. Trimming cost V 7 bases and J 4 bases; bases outside gene matches: 10. This CDR3 has 15 residues.